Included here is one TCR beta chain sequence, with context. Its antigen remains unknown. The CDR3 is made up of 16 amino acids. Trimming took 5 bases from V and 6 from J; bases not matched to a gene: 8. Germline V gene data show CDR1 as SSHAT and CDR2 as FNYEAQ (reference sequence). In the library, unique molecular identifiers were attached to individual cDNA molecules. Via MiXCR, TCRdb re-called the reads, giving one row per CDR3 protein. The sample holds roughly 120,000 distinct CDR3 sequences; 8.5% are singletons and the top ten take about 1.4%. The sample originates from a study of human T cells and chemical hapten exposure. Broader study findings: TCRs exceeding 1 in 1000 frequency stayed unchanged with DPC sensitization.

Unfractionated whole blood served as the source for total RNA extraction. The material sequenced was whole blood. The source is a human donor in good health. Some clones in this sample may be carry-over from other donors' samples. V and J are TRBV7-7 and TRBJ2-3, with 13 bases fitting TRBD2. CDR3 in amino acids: CASSPKLTSGRDTQYF. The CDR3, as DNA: TGTGCCAGCAGCCCCAAGTTGACTAGCGGGAGGGATACGCAGTATTTT.